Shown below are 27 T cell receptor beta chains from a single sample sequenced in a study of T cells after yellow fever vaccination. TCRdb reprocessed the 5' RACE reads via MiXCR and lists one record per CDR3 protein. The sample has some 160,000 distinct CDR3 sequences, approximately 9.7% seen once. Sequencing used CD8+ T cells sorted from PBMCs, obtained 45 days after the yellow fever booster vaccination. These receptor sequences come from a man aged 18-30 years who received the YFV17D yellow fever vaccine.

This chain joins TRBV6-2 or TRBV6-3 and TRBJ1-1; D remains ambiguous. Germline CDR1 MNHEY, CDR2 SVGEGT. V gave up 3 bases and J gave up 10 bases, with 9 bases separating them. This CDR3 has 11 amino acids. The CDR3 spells CASSYGRRAFF. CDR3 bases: TGTGCCAGCAGTTATGGACGTCGAGCTTTCTTT.

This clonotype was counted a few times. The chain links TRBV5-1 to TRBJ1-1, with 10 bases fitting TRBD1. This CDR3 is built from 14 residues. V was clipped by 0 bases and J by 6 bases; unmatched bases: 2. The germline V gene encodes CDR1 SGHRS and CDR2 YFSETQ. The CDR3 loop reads CASSLGQGASEAFF. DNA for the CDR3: TGCGCCAGCAGCTTGGGACAGGGGGCCTCTGAAGCTTTCTTT.

Here the CDR3 reads CASSLELRDTLNYGYTF. In DNA form, the CDR3 reads TGCGCCAGCAGCTTGGAACTCCGGGACACTCTTAACTATGGCTACACCTTC. The rearrangement links TRBV5-1 to TRBJ1-2, with D maybe TRBD1 (6 bases). Trimming shortened V by 0 bases and J by 1 base, and 16 bases separated the two germline ends. The CDR3 is 17 residues long. Germline CDR1 is SGHRS and CDR2 is YFSETQ.

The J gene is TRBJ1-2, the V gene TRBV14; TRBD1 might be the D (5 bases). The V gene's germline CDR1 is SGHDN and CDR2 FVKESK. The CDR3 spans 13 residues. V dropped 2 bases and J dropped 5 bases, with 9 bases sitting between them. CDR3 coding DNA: TGTGCCAGCAGCCAAATGGGGGATTATGGCTACACCTTC. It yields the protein CASSQMGDYGYTF. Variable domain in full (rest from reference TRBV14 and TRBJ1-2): EAGVTQFPSHSVIEKGQTVTLRCDPISGHDNLYWYRRVMGKEIKFLLHFVKESKQDESGMPNNRFLAERTGGTYSTLKVQPAELEDSGVYFCASSQMGDYGYTFGSGTRLTVV.

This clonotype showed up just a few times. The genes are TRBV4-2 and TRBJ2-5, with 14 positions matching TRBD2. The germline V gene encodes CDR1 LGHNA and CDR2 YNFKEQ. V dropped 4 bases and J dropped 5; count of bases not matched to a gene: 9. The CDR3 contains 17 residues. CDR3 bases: TGTGCCAGCAGCCTCCAGACTAGCGGGGGGGCGGGTGAGACCCAGTACTTC. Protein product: CASSLQTSGGAGETQYF.

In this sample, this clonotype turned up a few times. The CDR3 sequence is CSARDPQGGDYEQYF. The CDR3 nucleotides are TGCAGTGCTAGAGATCCCCAGGGGGGGGATTACGAGCAGTACTTC. The chain joins TRBV20-1 to TRBJ2-7; TRBD1 or TRBD2 may be the D gene (7 bases each). This CDR3 spans 15 amino acids. Trimming stripped 0 bases from V and 4 bases from J, with 16 bases between. From germline, CDR1 is DFQATT and CDR2 SNEGSKA (reference sequence).

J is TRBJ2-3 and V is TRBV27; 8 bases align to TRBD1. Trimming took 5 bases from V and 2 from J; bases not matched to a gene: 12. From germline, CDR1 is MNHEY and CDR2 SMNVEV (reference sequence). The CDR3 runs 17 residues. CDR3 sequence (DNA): TGTGCCAGCAGTCCTTCGACCGGGACAGGATACACAGATACGCAGTATTTT. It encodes CASSPSTGTGYTDTQYF.

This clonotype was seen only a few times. The CDR3 bases are TGCAGTGCTCGGGACATGAGAGAACACTATGGCTACACCTTC. Translating it yields CSARDMREHYGYTF. This sequence joins TRBV20-1 and TRBJ1-2; possibly TRBD1 for D (6 bases). CDR3 size: 14 residues. Germline loops: CDR1 DFQATT, CDR2 SNEGSKA (reference sequence). Trimming stripped 5 bases from V and 3 bases from J, with 16 bases between.

This chain's CDR3 is CASSWTDYEQYV. Written as DNA, the CDR3 is TGTGCCAGCTCTTGGACTGACTACGAGCAGTACGTC. The genes are TRBV11-2 and TRBJ2-7; D possibly corresponds to TRBD2 (5 bases). Between the trimmed V and J ends, which lost 8 bases and 3 bases, there was a span of 11 bases. The CDR3 contains 12 residues. Germline V gene data show CDR1 as SGHAT and CDR2 as FQNNGV.

This chain's CDR3 is CASATSSYEQYF. The CDR3 DNA reads as TGTGCCAGCGCCACGAGCTCCTACGAGCAGTACTTC. The chain has TRBV11-2 and TRBJ2-7; D unresolved. The CDR3 runs 12 residues. The V end was cut by 8 bases, the J end by 0 bases, with 8 bases between. Germline V gene sequence: CDR1 SGHAT, CDR2 FQNNGV. Looking up the rest from reference TRBV11-2 and TRBJ2-7 gives the full variable domain: EAGVAQSPRYKIIEKRQSVAFWCNPISGHATLYWYQQILGQGPKLLIQFQNNGVVDDSQLPKDRFSAERLKGVDSTLKIQPAKLEDSAVYLCASATSSYEQYFGPGTRLTVT.

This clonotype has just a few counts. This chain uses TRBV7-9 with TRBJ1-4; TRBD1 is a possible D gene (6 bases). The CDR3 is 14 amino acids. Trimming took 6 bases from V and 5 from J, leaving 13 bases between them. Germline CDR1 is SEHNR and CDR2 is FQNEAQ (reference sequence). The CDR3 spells CASRQQGQNEKLFF. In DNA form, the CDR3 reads TGTGCCAGCAGGCAACAGGGCCAAAATGAAAAACTGTTTTTT.

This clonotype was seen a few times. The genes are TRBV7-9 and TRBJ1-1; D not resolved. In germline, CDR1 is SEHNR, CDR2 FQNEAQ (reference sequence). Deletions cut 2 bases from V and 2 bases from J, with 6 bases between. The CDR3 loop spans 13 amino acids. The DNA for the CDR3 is TGTGCCAGCAGCTTATTCGGAAACACTGAAGCTTTCTTT. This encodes CASSLFGNTEAFF.

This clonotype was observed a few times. The CDR3: CASSHGGMNTEAFF. CDR3 nucleotide sequence: TGCGCCAGCAGCCACGGAGGAATGAACACTGAAGCTTTCTTT. The chain recombines TRBV4-1 with TRBJ1-1; D is uncertain. The ends were cut back, 3 bases at V and 0 bases at J, with 8 bases in the middle. The CDR3 covers 14 residues. CDR1 and CDR2 from the germline V gene are MGHRA and YSYEKL.

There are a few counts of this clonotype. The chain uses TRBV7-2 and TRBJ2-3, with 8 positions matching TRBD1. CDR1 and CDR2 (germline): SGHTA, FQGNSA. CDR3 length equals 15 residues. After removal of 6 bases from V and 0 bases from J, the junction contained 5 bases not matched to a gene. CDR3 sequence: CASSGGTGSTDTQYF. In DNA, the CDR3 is TGTGCCAGCAGTGGGGGGACAGGTAGCACAGATACGCAGTATTTT.

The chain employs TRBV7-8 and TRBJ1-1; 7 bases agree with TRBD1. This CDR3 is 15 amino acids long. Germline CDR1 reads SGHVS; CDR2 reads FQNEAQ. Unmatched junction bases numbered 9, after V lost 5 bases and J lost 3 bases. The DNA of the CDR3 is TGTGCCAGCAGCCCTAGGGGGCAGCCAGACACTGAAGCTTTCTTT. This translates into CASSPRGQPDTEAFF.

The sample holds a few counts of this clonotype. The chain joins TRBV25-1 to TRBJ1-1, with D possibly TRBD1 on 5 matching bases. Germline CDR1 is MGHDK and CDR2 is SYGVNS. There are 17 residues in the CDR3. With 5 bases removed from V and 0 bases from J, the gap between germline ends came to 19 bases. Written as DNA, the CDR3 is TGTGCCAGCAGTTACCAGGGCGGCCCTAACATGAACACTGAAGCTTTCTTT. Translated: CASSYQGGPNMNTEAFF.

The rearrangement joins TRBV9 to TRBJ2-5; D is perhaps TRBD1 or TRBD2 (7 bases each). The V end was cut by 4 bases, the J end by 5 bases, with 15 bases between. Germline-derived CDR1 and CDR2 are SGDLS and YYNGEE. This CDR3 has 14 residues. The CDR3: CASSPGGALETQYF. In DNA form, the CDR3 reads TGTGCCAGCAGCCCAGGGGGGGCCCTGGAGACCCAGTACTTC.

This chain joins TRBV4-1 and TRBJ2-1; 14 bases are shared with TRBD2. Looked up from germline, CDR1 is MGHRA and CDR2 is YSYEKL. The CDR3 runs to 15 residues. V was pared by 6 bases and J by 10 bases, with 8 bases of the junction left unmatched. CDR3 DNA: TGCGCCAGCAGGGCGACTAGCGGGGGGGCCGGGGAGCAGTTCTTC. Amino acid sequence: CASRATSGGAGEQFF.

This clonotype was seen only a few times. The CDR3 coding sequence is TGCAGTGCTAGCCCCGTCATGGGCTTAGAGCAGTACTTC. Residues: CSASPVMGLEQYF. The V and J genes are TRBV20-1 and TRBJ2-7, with unresolved D. The CDR3 is 13 amino acids. V was trimmed by 3 bases and J by 7 bases, leaving 16 bases between them. CDR1 and CDR2 (germline): DFQATT, SNEGSKA (reference sequence).

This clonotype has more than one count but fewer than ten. Written as DNA, the CDR3 is TGTGCCAGCGAGGGGGGAGTTGGAAACACCATATATTTT. It yields the protein CASEGGVGNTIYF. The genes are TRBV2 and TRBJ1-3, with D perhaps matching TRBD1 (6 bases). The V gene lost 8 bases and the J gene lost 3 bases, with 11 bases spanning the gap. Looked up from germline, CDR1 is SNHLY and CDR2 is FYNNEI. This CDR3 is 13 amino acids long.

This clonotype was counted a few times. DNA for the CDR3: TGTGCCAGCAGCTTCGGGACCGTGGATACGCAGTATTTT. It translates to CASSFGTVDTQYF. V gene TRBV12-3 or TRBV12-4 combines with J gene TRBJ2-3, with D perhaps TRBD1 or TRBD2 (5 bases each). There are 13 residues in the CDR3. Deletions cut 6 bases from V and 6 bases from J, with 13 bases between.

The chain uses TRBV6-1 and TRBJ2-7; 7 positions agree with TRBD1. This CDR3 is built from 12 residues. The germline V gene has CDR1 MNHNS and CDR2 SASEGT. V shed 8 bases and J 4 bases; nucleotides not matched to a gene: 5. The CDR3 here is CASEGARYEQYF. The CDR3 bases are TGTGCCAGCGAGGGGGCGCGGTACGAGCAGTACTTC.

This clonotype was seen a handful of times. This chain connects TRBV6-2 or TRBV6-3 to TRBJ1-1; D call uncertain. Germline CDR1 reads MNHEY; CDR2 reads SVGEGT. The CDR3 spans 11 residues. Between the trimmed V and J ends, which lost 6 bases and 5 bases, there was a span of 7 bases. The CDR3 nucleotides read TGTGCCAGCAGCTACAAGACTGAAGCTTTCTTT. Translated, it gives CASSYKTEAFF.

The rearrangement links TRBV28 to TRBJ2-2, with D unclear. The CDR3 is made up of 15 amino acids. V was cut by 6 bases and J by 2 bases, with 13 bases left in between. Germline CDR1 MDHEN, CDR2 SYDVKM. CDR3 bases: TGTGCCAGCAGCCCGGTCAAGACCAACACCGGGGAGCTGTTTTTT. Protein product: CASSPVKTNTGELFF.

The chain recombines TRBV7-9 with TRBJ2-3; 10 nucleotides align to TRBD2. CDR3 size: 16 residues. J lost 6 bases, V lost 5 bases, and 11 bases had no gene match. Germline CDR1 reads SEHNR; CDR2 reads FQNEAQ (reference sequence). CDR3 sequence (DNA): TGTGCCAGCAGCCTAGAACTAGCGGGGCGATCCGATACGCAGTATTTT. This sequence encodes CASSLELAGRSDTQYF.

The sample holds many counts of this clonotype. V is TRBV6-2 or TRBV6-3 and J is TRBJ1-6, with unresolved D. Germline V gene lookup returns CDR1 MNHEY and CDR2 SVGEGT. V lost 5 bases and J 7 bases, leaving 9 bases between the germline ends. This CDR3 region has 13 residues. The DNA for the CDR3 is TGTGCCAGCAGTAGGCCGGGGAATTCACCCCTCCACTTT. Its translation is CASSRPGNSPLHF.

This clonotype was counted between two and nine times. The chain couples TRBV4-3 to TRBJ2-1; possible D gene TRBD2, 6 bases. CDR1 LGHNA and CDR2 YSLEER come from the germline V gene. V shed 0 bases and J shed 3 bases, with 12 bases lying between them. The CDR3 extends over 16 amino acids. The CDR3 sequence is CASSQDLAGRYNEQFF. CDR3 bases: TGCGCCAGCAGCCAAGATTTGGCGGGACGCTACAATGAGCAGTTCTTC.